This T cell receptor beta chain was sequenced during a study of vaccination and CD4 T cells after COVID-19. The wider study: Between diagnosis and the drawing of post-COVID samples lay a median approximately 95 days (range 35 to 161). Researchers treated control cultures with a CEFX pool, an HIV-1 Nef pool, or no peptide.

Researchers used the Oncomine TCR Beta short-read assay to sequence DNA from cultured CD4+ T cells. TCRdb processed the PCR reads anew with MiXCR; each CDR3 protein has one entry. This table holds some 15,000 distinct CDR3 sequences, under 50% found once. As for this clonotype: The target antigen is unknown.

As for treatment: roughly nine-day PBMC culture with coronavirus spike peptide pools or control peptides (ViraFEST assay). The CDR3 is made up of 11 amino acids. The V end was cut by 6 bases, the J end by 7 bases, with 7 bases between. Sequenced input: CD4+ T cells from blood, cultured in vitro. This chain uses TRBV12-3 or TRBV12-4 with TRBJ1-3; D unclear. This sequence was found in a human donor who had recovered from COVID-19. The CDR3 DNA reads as TGTGCCAGCAGGATTTCTAACACCATATATTTT. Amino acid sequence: CASRISNTIYF.